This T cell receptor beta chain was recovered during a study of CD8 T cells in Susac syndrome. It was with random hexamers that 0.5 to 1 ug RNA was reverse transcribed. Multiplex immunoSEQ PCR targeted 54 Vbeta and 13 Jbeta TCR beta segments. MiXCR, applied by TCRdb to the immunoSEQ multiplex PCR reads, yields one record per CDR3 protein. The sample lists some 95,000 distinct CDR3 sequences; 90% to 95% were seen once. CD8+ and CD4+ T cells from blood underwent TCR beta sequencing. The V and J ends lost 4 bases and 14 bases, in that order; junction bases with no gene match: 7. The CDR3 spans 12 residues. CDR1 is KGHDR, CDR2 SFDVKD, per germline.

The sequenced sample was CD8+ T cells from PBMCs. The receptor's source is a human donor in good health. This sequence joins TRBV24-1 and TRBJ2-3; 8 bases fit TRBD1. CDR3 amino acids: CATSEPGQGSYF. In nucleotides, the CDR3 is TGTGCCACCAGTGAGCCCGGACAGGGTTCGTATTTT.